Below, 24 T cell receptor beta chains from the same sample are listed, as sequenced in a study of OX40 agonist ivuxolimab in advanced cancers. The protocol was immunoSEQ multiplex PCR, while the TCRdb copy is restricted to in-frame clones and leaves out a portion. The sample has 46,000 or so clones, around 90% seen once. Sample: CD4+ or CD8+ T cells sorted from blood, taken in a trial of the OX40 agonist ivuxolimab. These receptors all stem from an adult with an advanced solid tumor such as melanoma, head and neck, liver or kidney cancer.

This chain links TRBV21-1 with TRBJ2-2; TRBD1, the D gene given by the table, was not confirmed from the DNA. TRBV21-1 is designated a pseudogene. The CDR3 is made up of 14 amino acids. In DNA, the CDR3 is TGTGCCAGCAGCAAACCACAGTACACCGGGGAGCTGTTTTTT. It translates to CASSKPQYTGELFF.

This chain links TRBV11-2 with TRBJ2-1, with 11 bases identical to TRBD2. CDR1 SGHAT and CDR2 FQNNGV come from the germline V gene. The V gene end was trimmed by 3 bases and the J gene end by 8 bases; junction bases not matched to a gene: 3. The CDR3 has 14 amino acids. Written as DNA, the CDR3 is TGTGCCAGCAGCTTCCTTAGCGGGAGGGATGAGCAGTTCTTC. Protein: CASSFLSGRDEQFF.

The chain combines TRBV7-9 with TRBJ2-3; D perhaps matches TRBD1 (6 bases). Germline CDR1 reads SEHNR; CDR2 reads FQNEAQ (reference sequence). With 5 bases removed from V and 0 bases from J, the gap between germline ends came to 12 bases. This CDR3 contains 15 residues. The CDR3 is CASSQDRPSTDTQYF. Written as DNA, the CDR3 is TGTGCCAGCAGCCAAGACAGGCCAAGCACAGATACGCAGTATTTT.

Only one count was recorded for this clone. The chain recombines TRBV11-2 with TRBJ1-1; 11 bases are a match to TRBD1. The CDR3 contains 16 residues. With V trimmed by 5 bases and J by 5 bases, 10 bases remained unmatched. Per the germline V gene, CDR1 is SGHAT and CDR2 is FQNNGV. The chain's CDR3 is CASSPSEGQGVTEAFF. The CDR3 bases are TGTGCCAGCAGCCCCTCAGAGGGACAGGGGGTAACTGAAGCTTTCTTT.

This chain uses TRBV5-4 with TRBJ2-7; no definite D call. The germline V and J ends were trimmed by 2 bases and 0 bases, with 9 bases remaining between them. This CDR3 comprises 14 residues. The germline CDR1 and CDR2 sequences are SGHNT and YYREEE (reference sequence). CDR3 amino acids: CASSFAGSSYEQYF. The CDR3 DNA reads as TGTGCCAGCAGCTTTGCTGGTAGCTCCTACGAGCAGTACTTC. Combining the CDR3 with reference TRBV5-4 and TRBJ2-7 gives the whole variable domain ETGVTQSPTHLIKTRGQQVTLRCSSQSGHNTVSWYQQALGQGPQFIFQYYREEENGRGNFPPRFSGLQFPNYSSELNVNALELDDSALYLCASSFAGSSYEQYFGPGTRLTVT.

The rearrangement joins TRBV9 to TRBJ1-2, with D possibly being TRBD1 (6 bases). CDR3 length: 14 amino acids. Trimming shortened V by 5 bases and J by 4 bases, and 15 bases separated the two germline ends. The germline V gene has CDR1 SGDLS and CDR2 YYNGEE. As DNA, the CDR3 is TGTGCCAGCAGTCTTCAGGGGCCAGGCTATGGCTACACCTTC. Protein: CASSLQGPGYGYTF.

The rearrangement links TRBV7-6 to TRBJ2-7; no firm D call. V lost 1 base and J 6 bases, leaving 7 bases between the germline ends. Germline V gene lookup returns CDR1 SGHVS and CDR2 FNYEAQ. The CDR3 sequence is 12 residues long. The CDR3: CASSLGGAEQYF. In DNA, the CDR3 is TGTGCCAGCAGCTTAGGTGGTGCCGAGCAGTACTTC.

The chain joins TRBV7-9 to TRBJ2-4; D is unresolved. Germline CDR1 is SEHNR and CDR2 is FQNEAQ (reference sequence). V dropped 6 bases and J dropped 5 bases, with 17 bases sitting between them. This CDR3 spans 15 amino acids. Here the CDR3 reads CASSSWVRNENIQYF. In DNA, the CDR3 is TGTGCCAGCAGTTCTTGGGTCAGGAACGAAAACATTCAGTACTTC.

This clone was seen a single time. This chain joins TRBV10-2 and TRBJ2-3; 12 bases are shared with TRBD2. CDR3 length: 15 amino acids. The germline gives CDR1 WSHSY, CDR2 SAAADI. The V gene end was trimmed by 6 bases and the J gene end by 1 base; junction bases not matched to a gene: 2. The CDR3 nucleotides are TGCGCCAGCAGAGCTAGCGGGGGGGGCACAGATACGCAGTATTTT. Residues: CASRASGGGTDTQYF.

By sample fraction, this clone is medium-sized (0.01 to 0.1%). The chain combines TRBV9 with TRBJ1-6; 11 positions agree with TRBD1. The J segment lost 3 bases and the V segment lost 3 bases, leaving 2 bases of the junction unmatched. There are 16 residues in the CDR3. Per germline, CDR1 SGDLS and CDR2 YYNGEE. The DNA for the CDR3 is TGTGCCAGCAGCGACGGGACAGGGGGCTATAATTCACCCCTCCACTTT. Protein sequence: CASSDGTGGYNSPLHF.

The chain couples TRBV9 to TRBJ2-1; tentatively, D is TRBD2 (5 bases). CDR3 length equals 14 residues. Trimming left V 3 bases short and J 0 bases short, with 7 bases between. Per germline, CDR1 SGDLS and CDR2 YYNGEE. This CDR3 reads CASSERSSYNEQFF. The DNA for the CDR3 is TGTGCCAGCAGCGAGCGGAGCTCCTACAATGAGCAGTTCTTC.

CDR3 protein: CASSEALGQGYYGYTF. CDR3 nucleotides: TGTGCCAGCAGTGAAGCCCTAGGACAGGGATACTATGGCTACACCTTC. The J gene is TRBJ1-2, the V gene TRBV6-1; 8 nucleotides agree with TRBD1. The CDR3 totals 16 residues. Germline trimming cut 0 bases from V and 3 bases from J; bases unmatched to any gene: 6. Looked up from germline, CDR1 is MNHNS and CDR2 is SASEGT.

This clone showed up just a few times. CDR3 DNA: TGTGCCAGCAGCTTAGAAGGGGCCGGGGAGCAGTACTTC. Encoded protein: CASSLEGAGEQYF. The chain uses TRBV7-6 and TRBJ2-7; D is possibly TRBD1 (5 bases). The CDR3 sequence is 13 residues long. CDR1 is SGHVS, CDR2 FNYEAQ, per germline. Deletions cut 1 base from V and 7 bases from J, with 11 bases between. The full variable domain, rest sourced from reference TRBV7-6 and TRBJ2-7, is GAGVSQSPRYKVTKRGQDVALRCDPISGHVSLYWYRQALGQGPEFLTYFNYEAQQDKSGLPNDRFSAERPEGSISTLTIQRTEQRDSAMYRCASSLEGAGEQYFGPGTRLTVT.

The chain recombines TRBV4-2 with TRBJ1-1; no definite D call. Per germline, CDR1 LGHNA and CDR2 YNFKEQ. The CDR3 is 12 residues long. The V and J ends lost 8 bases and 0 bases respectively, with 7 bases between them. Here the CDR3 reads CASGWMNTEAFF. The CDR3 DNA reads TGTGCCAGCGGGTGGATGAACACTGAAGCTTTCTTT.

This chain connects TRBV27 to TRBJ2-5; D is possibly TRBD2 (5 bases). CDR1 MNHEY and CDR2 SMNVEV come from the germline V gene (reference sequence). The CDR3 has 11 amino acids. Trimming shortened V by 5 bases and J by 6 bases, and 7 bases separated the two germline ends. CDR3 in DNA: TGTGCCAGCAGTACCGGGAAGACCCAGTACTTC. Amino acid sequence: CASSTGKTQYF.

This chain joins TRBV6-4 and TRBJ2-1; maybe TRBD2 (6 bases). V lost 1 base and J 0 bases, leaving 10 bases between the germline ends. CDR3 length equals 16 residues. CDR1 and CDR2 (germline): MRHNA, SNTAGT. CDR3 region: CASSDYETSSYNEQFF. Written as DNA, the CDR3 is TGTGCCAGCAGTGACTATGAGACTAGCTCCTACAATGAGCAGTTCTTC.

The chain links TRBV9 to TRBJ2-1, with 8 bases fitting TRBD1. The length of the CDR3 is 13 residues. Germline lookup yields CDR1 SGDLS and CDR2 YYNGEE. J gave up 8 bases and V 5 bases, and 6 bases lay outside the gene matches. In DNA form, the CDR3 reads TGTGCCAGCAGTACAGGGGGTGTCGATGAGCAGTTCTTC. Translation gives CASSTGGVDEQFF.

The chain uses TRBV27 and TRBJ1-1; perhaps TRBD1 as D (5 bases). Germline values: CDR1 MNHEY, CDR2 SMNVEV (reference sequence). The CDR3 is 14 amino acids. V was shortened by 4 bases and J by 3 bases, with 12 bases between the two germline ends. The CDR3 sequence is CASSWGPGDTEAFF. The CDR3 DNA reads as TGTGCCAGCAGTTGGGGTCCGGGGGACACTGAAGCTTTCTTT.

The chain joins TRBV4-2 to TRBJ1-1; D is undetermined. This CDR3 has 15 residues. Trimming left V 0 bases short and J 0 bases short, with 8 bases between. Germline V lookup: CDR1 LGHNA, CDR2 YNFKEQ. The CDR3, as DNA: TGTGCCAGCAGCCAAGATTACAACATGAACACTGAAGCTTTCTTT. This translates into CASSQDYNMNTEAFF.

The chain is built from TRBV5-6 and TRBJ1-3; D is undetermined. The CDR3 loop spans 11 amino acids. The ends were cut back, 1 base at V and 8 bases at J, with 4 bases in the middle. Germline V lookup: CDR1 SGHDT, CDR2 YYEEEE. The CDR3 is CASSLLDTIYF. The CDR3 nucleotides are TGTGCCAGCAGCTTGCTAGACACCATATATTTT.

The CDR3 region has the DNA TGTGCCAGCAGCTTTCTCCTGGCCCGTTACGAGCAGTACTTC. Protein: CASSFLLARYEQYF. This sequence joins TRBV5-6 and TRBJ2-7; D gene uncertain. Trimming stripped 2 bases from V and 4 bases from J, with 13 bases between. The CDR3 loop spans 14 amino acids. Germline V gene data show CDR1 as SGHDT and CDR2 as YYEEEE.

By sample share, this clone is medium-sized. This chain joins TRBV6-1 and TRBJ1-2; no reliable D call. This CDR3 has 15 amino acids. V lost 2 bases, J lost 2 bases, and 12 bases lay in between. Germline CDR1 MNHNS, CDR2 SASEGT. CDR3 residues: CASSEWIRENYGYTF. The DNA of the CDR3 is TGTGCCAGCAGTGAATGGATAAGGGAAAACTATGGCTACACCTTC.

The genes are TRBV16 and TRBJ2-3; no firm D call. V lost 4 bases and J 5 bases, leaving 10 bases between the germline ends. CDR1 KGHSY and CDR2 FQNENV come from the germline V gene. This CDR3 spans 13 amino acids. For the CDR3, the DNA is TGTGCCAGCAGCCCCTCTTTTAGAGATACGCAGTATTTT. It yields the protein CASSPSFRDTQYF.

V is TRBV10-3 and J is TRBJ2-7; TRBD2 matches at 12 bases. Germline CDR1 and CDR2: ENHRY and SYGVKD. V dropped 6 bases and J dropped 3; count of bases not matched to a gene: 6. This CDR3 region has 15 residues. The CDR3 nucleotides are TGTGCCATCAGGGGTCGGACTAGCGGGAACTACGAGCAGTACTTC. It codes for CAIRGRTSGNYEQYF.